This T cell receptor beta chain was identified during a study of blood T cell repertoires in COVID-19 (dated by TCRdb to the early 2020s). With regard to the full study: Samples from collaborators originated in the United States, Italy and Spain and spanned both the acute and convalescent phases of COVID-19. The prospective study material was composed of cDNA or gDNA derived from T cells, B-cell-depleted T cells, or PBMCs. Subjects who had been exposed to COVID-19, were actively infected with it, or had recovered from it provided the deeply sampled blood TCRbeta repertoires that made up the dataset. The repertoires were released in a freely available public database intended as a resource for research on the immune response to SARS-CoV-2. The samples were drawn from the first 160 participants of the ongoing ImmuneRACE study and from roughly 1,300 subjects provided by 6 global collaborators. Sample metadata almost always included a de-identified subject ID, COVID-19 status, age in years and sex. Where available, HLA class I and class II types were obtained from metadata supplied by the sample provider rather than from assay-based typing. Points the paper makes about the study in general: Clinical and demographic metadata were provided uncurated, with the amount varying by source and participant.

The collaborating institutions used their own protocols to collect whole blood in K2EDTA tubes. For TCRbeta analysis, collaborators shipped samples in one of three forms: frozen whole blood, isolated PBMCs, or DNA extracted from either of those sample types. Points on this clone: Its antigen remains unidentified. One base away there is no much larger clone; base qualities are not given.

The immunoSEQ Assay, a bias-controlled multiplex PCR, was used to amplify TCRbeta CDR3 regions from genomic DNA. Per the original workflow: Nucleated cell counts per sample were estimated from amplification of reference gene primers within the assay. Sequence reads were collapsed and filtered to measure the absolute abundance of every unique TCRbeta CDR3 rearrangement. For each sample, productive Simpson clonality was calculated as the square root of Simpson's diversity index across productive rearrangements. The immuneACCESS repertoire file appears here via TCRdb, limited to in-frame rearrangements. These files lack a portion of the clones; in checked studies, under half of the deficit traces to unresolved V genes, and the cause of the others is not known. The V and J calls and clone size are taken from that table; D and trimming were inferred from the DNA. The sample records 250,000 to 350,000 clones, approximately 90% of which are singletons. Of the sample, about 2% is held by the ten largest clones.

Reading from cysteine to phenylalanine, the CDR3 counts 13 amino acids. Just CDR3 DNA is preserved here, 39 bases in frame from base 1. CDR1 MDHEN and CDR2 SYDVKM are derived from the germline V gene. V and J are truncated by 4 bases and 3 bases respectively, leaving an intervening sequence of 10 bases. This receptor was taken from a young man with active or convalescent COVID-19. The rearrangement combines TRBV28 with TRBJ2-7; the best D guess is TRBD1, with 6 bases matching. The sample comprised peripheral blood. The nucleotides are TGTGCCAGCAGTTGGGACAAGAACTACGAGCAGTACTTC. Its translation reads: CASSWDKNYEQYF.